Listed below are T cell receptor beta chains from one sample, sequenced in a study of blood T cells in healthy people across ages. TCRdb ran MiXCR on the 5' RACE reads and lists one entry per CDR3 protein. Among about 1.1 million distinct CDR3 sequences listed, roughly two fifths were seen once. What was sequenced was blood. Receptors were obtained from a man younger than 35 in good health. Both conserved end residues are part of each CDR3. The D gene is left open where the match is weak. Not every row has a clone size; where given, it reads once, few, many or a size class.

d_call clone_size v_call cdr3_aa
NA NA TRBV9 CASSVGSGAIYNGQFF
TRBD2 NA TRBV10-3 CAISTKRGTYNEQFF
NA few TRBV14 CASSQDWRQETQYF
NA few TRBV2 CASSDPGGDEAFF
NA NA TRBV7-6 CASSQIVGASYEQYF
TRBD1 NA TRBV28 CATFRTGTNTEAFF
TRBD1 NA TRBV2 CASTEGGTGAYEQYF
TRBD1 NA TRBV12-3/TRBV12-4 CASSLLRTGDNQPQHF
NA NA TRBV6-5 CASRPGVGGTEAFF
NA few TRBV9 CASSQDGWAGEQYF
NA NA TRBV12-3/TRBV12-4 CASSLPYSGEKLFF
TRBD2 NA TRBV5-6 CASSPRPAGKSYNEQFF
NA NA TRBV5-1 CASSLVGRENTGELFF
NA NA TRBV29-1 CSVEDSGYTEAFF
TRBD2 NA TRBV12-3/TRBV12-4 CASTKPRGGHTDTQYF
NA NA TRBV6-5 CASSSGESGHSYGYTF
NA NA TRBV5-1 CASSNRRVGEKLFF
NA NA TRBV10-3 CATSENGDYGYTF
TRBD1 many TRBV4-1 CASSEGTGGFEKLFF
NA NA TRBV4-3 CASQVDSSIYDEQFF
NA NA TRBV9 CASSGEGTGSTNEKLFF
NA NA TRBV10-3 CAIGSLPQETQYF
NA NA TRBV29-1 CSVRRDRDGYTF